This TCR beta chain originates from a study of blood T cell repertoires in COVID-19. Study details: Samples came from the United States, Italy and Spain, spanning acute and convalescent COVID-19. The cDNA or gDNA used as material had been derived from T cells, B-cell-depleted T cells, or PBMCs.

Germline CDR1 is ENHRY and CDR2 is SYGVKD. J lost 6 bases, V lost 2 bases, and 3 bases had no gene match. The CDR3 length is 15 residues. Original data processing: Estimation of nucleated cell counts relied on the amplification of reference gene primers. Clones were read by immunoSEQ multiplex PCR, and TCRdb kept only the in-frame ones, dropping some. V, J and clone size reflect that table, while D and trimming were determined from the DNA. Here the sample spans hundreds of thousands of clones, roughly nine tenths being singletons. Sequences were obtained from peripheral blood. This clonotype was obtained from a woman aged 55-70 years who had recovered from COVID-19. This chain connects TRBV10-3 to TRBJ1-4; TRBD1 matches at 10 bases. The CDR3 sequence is CAISEDGTGDEKLFF. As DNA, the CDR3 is TGTGCCATCAGTGAGGATGGGACAGGGGATGAAAAACTGTTTTTT.